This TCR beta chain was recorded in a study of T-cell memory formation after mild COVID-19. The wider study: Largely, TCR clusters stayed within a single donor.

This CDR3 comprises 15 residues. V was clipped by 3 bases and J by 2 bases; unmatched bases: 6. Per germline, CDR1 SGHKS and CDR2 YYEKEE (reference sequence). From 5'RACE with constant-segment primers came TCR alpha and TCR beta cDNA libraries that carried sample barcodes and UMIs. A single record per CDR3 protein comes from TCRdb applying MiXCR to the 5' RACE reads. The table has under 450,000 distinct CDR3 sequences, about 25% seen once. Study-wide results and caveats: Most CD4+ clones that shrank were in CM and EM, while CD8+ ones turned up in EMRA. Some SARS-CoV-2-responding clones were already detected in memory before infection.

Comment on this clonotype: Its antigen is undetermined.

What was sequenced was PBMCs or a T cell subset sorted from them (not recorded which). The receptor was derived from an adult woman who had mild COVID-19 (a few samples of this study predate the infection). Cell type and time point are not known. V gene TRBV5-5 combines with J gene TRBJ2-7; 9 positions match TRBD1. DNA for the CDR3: TGTGCCAGCAGCTCCTGGGACAGGGACACCTACGAGCAGTACTTC. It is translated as CASSSWDRDTYEQYF.